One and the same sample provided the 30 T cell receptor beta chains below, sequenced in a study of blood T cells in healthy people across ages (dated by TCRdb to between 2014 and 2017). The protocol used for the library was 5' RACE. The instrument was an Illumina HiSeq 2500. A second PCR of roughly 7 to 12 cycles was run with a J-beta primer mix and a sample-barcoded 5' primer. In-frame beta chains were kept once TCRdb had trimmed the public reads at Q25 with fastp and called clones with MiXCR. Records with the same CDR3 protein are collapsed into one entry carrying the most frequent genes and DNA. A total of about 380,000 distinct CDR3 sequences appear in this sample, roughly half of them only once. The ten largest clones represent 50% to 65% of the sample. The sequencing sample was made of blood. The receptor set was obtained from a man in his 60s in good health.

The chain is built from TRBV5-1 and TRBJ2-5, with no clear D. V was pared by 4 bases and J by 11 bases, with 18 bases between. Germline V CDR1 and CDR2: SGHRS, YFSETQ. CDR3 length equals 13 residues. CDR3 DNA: TGCGCCAGCAGCCCCAGCCAAGGAAATGAGCAGTACTTC. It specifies CASSPSQGNEQYF.

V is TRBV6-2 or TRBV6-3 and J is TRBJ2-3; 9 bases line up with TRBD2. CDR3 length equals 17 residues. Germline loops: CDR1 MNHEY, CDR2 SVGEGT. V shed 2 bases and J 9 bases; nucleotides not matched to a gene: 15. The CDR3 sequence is CASSYGYAAGGQETQYF. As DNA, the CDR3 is TGTGCCAGCAGTTACGGTTACGCAGCGGGAGGACAAGAAACGCAGTATTTT.

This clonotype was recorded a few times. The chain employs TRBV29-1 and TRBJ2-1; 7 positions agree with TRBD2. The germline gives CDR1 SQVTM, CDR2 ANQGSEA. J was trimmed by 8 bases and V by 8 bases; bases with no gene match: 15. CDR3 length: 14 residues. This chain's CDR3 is CSSPRTSSSYEQFF. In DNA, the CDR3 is TGCAGCTCCCCCAGGACTAGTTCTTCCTATGAGCAGTTCTTC.

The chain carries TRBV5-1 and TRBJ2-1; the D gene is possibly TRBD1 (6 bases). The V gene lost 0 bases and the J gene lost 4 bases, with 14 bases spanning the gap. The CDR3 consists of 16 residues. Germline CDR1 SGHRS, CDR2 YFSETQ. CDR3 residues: CASSLGQGTQYNEQFF. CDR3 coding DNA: TGCGCCAGCAGCTTGGGGCAAGGGACACAGTACAATGAGCAGTTCTTC. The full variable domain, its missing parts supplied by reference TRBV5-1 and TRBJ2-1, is KAGVTQTPRYLIKTRGQQVTLSCSPISGHRSVSWYQQTPGQGLQFLFEYFSETQRNKGNFPGRFSGRQFSNSRSEMNVSTLELGDSALYLCASSLGQGTQYNEQFFGPGTRLTVL.

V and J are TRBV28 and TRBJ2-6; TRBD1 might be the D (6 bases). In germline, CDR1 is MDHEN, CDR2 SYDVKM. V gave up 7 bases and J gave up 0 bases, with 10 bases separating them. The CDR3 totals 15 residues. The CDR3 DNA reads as TGTGCCAGCACCAGGGGCGGCTCTGGGGCCAACGTCCTGACTTTC. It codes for CASTRGGSGANVLTF.

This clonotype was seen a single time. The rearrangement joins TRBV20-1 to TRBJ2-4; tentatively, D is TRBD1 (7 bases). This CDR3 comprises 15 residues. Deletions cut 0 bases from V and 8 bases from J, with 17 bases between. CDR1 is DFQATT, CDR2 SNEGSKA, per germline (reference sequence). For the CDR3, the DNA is TGCAGTGCTAGAGACAGACAGGGTAGGGGGGACATTCAGTACTTC. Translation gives CSARDRQGRGDIQYF.

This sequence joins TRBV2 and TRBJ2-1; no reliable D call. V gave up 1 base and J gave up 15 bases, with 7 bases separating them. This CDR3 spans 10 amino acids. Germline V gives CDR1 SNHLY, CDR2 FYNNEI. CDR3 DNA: TGTGCCAGCAGTGAAGGCCGACTGTTCTTC. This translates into CASSEGRLFF.

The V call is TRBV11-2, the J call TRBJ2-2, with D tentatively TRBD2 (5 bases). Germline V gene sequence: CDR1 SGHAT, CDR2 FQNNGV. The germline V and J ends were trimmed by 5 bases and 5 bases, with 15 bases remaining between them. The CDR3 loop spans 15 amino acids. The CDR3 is CASSPSGSGTGELFF. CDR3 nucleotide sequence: TGTGCCAGCAGCCCGAGTGGGAGTGGGACCGGGGAGCTGTTTTTT.

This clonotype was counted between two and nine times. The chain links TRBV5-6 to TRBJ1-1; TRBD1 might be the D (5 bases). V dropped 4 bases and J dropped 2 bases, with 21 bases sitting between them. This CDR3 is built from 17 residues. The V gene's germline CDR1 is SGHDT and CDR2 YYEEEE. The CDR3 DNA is TGTGCCAGCAGCCCCTTGGGACGAGGATCCCTAAACACTGAAGCTTTCTTT. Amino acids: CASSPLGRGSLNTEAFF.

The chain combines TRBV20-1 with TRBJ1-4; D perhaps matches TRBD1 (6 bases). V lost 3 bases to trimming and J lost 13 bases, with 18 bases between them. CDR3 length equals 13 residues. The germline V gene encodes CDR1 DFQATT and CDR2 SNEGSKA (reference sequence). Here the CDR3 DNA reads TGCAGTGCTAGGGAGACAGGTGCGGTTAGACTGTTTTTT. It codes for CSARETGAVRLFF.

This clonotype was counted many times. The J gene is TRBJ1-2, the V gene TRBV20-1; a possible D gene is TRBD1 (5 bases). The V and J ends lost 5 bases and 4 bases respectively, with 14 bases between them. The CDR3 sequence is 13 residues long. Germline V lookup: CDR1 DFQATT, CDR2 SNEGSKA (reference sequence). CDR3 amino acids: CSAEPRGGYGYTF. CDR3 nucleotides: TGCAGTGCTGAGCCCCGGGGGGGCTATGGCTACACCTTC.

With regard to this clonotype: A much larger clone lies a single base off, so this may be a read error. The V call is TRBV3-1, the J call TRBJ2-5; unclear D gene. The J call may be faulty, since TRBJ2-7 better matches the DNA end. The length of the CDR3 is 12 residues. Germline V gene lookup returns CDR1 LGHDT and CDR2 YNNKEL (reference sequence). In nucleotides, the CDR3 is TGTGCCAACAGCCCTGGCCCCTACGAGCAGTACTTC. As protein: CANSPGPYEQYF.

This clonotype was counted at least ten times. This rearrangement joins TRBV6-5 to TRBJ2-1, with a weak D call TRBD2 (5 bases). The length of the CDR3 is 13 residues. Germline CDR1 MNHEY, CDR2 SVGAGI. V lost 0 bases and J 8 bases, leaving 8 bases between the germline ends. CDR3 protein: CASSYSGADEQFF. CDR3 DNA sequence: TGTGCCAGCAGTTACTCTGGAGCGGATGAGCAGTTCTTC.

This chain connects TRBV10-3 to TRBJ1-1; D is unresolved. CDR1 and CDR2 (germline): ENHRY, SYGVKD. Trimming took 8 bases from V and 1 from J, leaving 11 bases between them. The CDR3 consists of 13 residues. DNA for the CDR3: TGTGCCATCCTCCCAGACTCGAACACTGAAGCTTTCTTT. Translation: CAILPDSNTEAFF.

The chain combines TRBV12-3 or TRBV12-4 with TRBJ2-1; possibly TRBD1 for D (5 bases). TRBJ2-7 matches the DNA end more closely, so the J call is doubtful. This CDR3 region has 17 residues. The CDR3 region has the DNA TGTGCCAGCAACCTCCGTCCAGGGAAAAGCTCCTACAATGAGCAGTACTTC. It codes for CASNLRPGKSSYNEQYF.

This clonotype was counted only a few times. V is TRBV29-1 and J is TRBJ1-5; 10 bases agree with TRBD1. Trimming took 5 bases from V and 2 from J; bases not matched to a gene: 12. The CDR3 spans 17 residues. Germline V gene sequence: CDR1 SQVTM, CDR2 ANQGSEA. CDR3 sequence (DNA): TGCAGCGTTCGAATCGGCGGGACAGGGGTGGGCAATCAGCCCCAGCATTTT. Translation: CSVRIGGTGVGNQPQHF.

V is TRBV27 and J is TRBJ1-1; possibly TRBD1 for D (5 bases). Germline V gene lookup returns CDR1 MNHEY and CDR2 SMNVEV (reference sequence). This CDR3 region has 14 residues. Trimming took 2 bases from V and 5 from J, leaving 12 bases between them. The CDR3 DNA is TGTGCCAGCAGTTTACGGCAGGGACTTACTGAAGCTTTCTTT. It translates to CASSLRQGLTEAFF.

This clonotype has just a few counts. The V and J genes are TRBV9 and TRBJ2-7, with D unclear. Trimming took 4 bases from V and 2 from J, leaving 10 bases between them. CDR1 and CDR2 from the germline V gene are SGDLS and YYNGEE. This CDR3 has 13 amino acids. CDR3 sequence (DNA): TGTGCCAGCAGCCCAGACTTAACCTACGAGCAGTACTTC. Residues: CASSPDLTYEQYF. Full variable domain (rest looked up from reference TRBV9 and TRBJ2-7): DSGVTQTPKHLITATGQRVTLRCSPRSGDLSVYWYQQSLDQGLQFLIQYYNGEERAKGNILERFSAQQFPDLHSELNLSSLELGDSALYFCASSPDLTYEQYFGPGTRLTVT.

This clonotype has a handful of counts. The CDR3 reads CASSPSDRANYGYTF. For the CDR3, the DNA is TGTGCCAGCAGTCCATCCGACAGGGCCAACTATGGCTACACCTTC. V is TRBV12-3 or TRBV12-4 and J is TRBJ1-2; 7 positions agree with TRBD1. V was clipped by 5 bases and J by 2 bases; unmatched bases: 8. CDR3 length equals 15 residues.

This CDR3 reads CASSSGTELREQYF. CDR3 in DNA: TGTGCCAGCAGTTCCGGGACGGAGCTACGGGAGCAGTACTTC. The rearrangement links TRBV28 to TRBJ2-7; D is possibly TRBD1 or TRBD2 (5 bases each). CDR3 length equals 14 residues. Germline CDR1 is MDHEN and CDR2 is SYDVKM. With 4 bases removed from V and 7 bases from J, the gap between germline ends came to 17 bases. Variable domain in full (rest from reference TRBV28 and TRBJ2-7): DVKVTQSSRYLVKRTGEKVFLECVQDMDHENMFWYRQDPGLGLRLIYFSYDVKMKEKGDIPEGYSVSREKKERFSLILESASTNQTSMYLCASSSGTELREQYFGPGTRLTVT.

CDR3: CALDAQNTEAFF. The CDR3 bases are TGTGCCCTTGATGCACAGAACACTGAAGCTTTCTTT. This rearrangement joins TRBV30 to TRBJ1-1; no reliable D call. This CDR3 has 12 residues. The germline V gene encodes CDR1 GTSNPN and CDR2 SVGIG (reference sequence). Trimming left V 8 bases short and J 1 base short, with 11 bases between. Full variable domain (missing parts from reference TRBV30 and TRBJ1-1): SQTIHQWPATLVQPVGSPLSLECTVEGTSNPNLYWYRQAAGRGLQLLFYSVGIGQISSEVPQNLSASRPQDRQFILSSKKLLLSDSGFYLCALDAQNTEAFFGQGTRLTVV.

The CDR3 protein is CASSLALASGRETQYF. In DNA, the CDR3 is TGTGCCAGCAGCTTAGCTCTGGCTAGCGGGAGGGAGACCCAGTACTTC. The chain couples TRBV7-9 to TRBJ2-5, with 11 bases fitting TRBD2. V was pared by 0 bases and J by 5 bases, with 5 bases of the junction left unmatched. CDR1 is SEHNR and CDR2 is FQNEAQ in the germline V gene (reference sequence). This CDR3 has 16 residues.

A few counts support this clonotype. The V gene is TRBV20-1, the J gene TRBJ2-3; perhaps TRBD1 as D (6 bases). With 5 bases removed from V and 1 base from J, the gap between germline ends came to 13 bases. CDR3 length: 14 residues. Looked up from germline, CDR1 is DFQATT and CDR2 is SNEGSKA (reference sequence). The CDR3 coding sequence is TGCAGTGCTGAGGGTAGGACAGGCACAGATACGCAGTATTTT. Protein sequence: CSAEGRTGTDTQYF.

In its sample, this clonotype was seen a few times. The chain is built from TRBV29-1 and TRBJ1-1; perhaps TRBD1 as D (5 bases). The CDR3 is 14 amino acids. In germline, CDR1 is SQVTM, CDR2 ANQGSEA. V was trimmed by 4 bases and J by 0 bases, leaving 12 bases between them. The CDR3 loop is CSVGETAMNTEAFF. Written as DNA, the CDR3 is TGCAGCGTTGGCGAGACAGCGATGAACACTGAAGCTTTCTTT.

CDR3 nucleotides: TGCAGCGTTGAATGGGGGACTAGCGGGAGTGATTCTGTTTCGGATACGCAGTATTTT. Amino acid sequence: CSVEWGTSGSDSVSDTQYF. The J gene is TRBJ2-3, the V gene TRBV29-1; 14 bases map to TRBD2. CDR1 is SQVTM and CDR2 is ANQGSEA in the germline V gene. V was clipped by 2 bases and J by 6 bases; unmatched bases: 16. This CDR3 is built from 19 residues.

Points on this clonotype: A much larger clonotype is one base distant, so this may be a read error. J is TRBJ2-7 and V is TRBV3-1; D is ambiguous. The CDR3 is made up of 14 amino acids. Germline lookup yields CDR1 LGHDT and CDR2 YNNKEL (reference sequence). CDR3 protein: CASSIRRYSDEQYF. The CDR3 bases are TGTGCCAGCAGCATCAGGCGTTACTCCGACGAGCAGTACTTC.

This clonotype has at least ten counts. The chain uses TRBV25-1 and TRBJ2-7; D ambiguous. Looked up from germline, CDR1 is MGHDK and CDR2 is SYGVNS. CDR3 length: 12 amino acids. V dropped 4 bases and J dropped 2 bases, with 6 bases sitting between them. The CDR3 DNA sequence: TGTGCCAGCAGTGGCCTAGCCTACGAGCAGTACTTC. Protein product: CASSGLAYEQYF.

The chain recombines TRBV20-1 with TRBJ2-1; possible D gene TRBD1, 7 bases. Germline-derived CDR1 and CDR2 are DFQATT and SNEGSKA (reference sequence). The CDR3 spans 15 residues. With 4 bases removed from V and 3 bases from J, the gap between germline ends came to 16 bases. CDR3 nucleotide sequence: TGCAGTGCTATAAGACTAGGGGGCCTCTACAATGAGCAGTTCTTC. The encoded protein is CSAIRLGGLYNEQFF.

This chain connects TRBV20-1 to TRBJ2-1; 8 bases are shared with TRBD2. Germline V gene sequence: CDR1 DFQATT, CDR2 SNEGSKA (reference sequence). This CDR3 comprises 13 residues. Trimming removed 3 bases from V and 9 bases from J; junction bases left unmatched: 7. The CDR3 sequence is CSARASGSGEQFF. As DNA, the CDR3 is TGCAGTGCTAGGGCTAGCGGGTCCGGTGAGCAGTTCTTC.

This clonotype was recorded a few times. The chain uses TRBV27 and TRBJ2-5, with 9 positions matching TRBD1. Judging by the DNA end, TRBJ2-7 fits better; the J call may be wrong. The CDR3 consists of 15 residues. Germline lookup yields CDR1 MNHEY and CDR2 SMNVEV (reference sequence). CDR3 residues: CASSLFPGDRVEQYF. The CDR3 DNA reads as TGTGCCAGCAGTTTATTCCCTGGGGACAGGGTCGAGCAGTACTTC.